A selection of T cell receptor beta chains follows, all from one sample in a study of blood T cell repertoires in COVID-19. TCRdb's table, derived via immunoSEQ multiplex PCR, lists solely in-frame clones and lacks some. The sample shows under 300,000 clones, approximately 82% of them seen only once. Sequenced sample: peripheral blood. The receptors shown here come from a woman aged 18 to 35 with acute or convalescent COVID-19. Both conserved end residues are part of each CDR3. A D gene is named only where the DNA matches it firmly. The size entry is marked missing in some rows and otherwise reads once, few, many or a size class.

DNA | CDR3 | J | D | size | V
TGCGCCAGCAGCCAAGGTAGCGGGGGAGCTTACAATGAGCAGTTCTTC | CASSQGSGGAYNEQFF | TRBJ2-1 | TRBD2 | - | TRBV4-3
TGTGCCAGCAGCTTAGATCGGCGACAGCTTGGGGCTGAAGCTTTCTTT | CASSLDRRQLGAEAFF | TRBJ1-1 | - | - | TRBV7-9
TGTGCCAGCAGTTACGCGGCGAGCGGGAGGGTTTACAATGAGCAGTTCTTC | CASSYAASGRVYNEQFF | TRBJ2-1 | TRBD2 | - | TRBV6-2/TRBV6-3
TGTGCCGGAGGCCAGGGACTAGCGGGAGAGGGGTCCTACAATGAGCAGTTCTTC | CAGGQGLAGEGSYNEQFF | TRBJ2-1 | TRBD2 | - | TRBV28
TGTGCCAGCAGAATGGGGCGGACTATAAACAATGAGCAGTTCTTC | CASRMGRTINNEQFF | TRBJ2-1 | - | - | TRBV6-5
TGTGCCAGCAGCCAAGATGTAGGGGGCCCTAACAATGAGCAGTTCTTC | CASSQDVGGPNNEQFF | TRBJ2-1 | TRBD1 | - | TRBV14
TGCGCCAGCAGCTTGCGGGAAAAAGGCACCGGGGAGCTGTTTTTT | CASSLREKGTGELFF | TRBJ2-2 | - | - | TRBV5-1
TGTGCCATCAAGGGGGACTACGAAGCGGATACGCAGTATTTT | CAIKGDYEADTQYF | TRBJ2-3 | - | - | TRBV10-3
TGTGCCAGCAGCAAAGGGGGGACAAACGGCCGAGGCACAGATACGCAGTATTTT | CASSKGGTNGRGTDTQYF | TRBJ2-3 | - | - | TRBV21-1
TGTGCCAGCAGTCCCTACCAGACAGGGAGCAATCAGCCCCAGCATTTT | CASSPYQTGSNQPQHF | TRBJ1-5 | TRBD1 | - | TRBV27
TGTGCCAGCAGTTACTACCTAGCAATCGAGCAGTACTTC | CASSYYLAIEQYF | TRBJ2-7 | - | - | TRBV6-2/TRBV6-3
TGTGCCAGCAGCTTCGGGAGTGGGGAGACCCAGTACTTC | CASSFGSGETQYF | TRBJ2-5 | - | - | TRBV3-1/TRBV3-2
TGTGCCAGCAGAGGGGGGAACACTGAAGCTTTCTTT | CASRGGNTEAFF | TRBJ1-1 | - | - | TRBV3-1/TRBV3-2
TGTGCCAGCAGCCAACCCCGGGACAGGGGGCCGCGAAGCTCTGGAAACACCATATATTTT | CASSQPRDRGPRSSGNTIYF | TRBJ1-3 | TRBD1 | - | TRBV9
TGTGCCAGCAGCTTAGGGGGGGCTAGCGGGATAGATGAGCAGTTCTTC | CASSLGGASGIDEQFF | TRBJ2-1 | TRBD2 | - | TRBV7-2
TGTGCCAGCAGAGGGACAGGGGTGGGCACTGAAGCTTTCTTT | CASRGTGVGTEAFF | TRBJ1-1 | TRBD1 | - | TRBV14
TGTGCCAGCAGCTCCGGGACTAGCGCCTACAATGAGCAGTTCTTC | CASSSGTSAYNEQFF | TRBJ2-1 | TRBD2 | - | TRBV7-8
TGTGCCAGCAGTCGTGGGACTACCACAGATACGCAGTATTTT | CASSRGTTTDTQYF | TRBJ2-3 | TRBD2 | few | TRBV2
TGTGCCAGCAGTGTCTTGGAGGTGTTAGAGACCCAGTACTTC | CASSVLEVLETQYF | TRBJ2-5 | - | - | TRBV13
TGTGCCATCAGTGAGGCTCCTCAGGGGAAAAACGAGCAGTACTTC | CAISEAPQGKNEQYF | TRBJ2-7 | - | - | TRBV10-3
TGCAGCGTTGAAGATGGGGACAATGCCTACGAGCAGTACTTC | CSVEDGDNAYEQYF | TRBJ2-7 | - | - | TRBV29-1
TGTGCTAGTGGTTTGGGACAGGGGTTCGGTCCCCTCCACTTT | CASGLGQGFGPLHF | TRBJ1-6 | TRBD1 | - | TRBV12-5
TGTGCCAGCAGCTCAGGCGACCTTGCGGAGACCCAGTACTTC | CASSSGDLAETQYF | TRBJ2-5 | - | - | TRBV7-8
TGCAGCGTTGAAAGCGCCTTCACAGATACGCAGTATTTT | CSVESAFTDTQYF | TRBJ2-3 | - | - | TRBV29-1
TGTGCCAGCAGTGCAACCGGGACAGGGTATAGCAATCAGCCCCAGCATTTT | CASSATGTGYSNQPQHF | TRBJ1-5 | TRBD1 | few | TRBV6-2/TRBV6-3
TGTGCCAGCAATCATTGGGTTCAGGGGGCAGGGCGGAACACTGAAGCTTTCTTT | CASNHWVQGAGRNTEAFF | TRBJ1-1 | TRBD1 | - | TRBV7-2
TGTGCCAGCAGCCCGAGCGGGAGCGGCTACAATGAGCAGTTCTTC | CASSPSGSGYNEQFF | TRBJ2-1 | TRBD2 | - | TRBV7-2
TGTGCCAGCTGGAACAGGGGCGGGAACACTGAAGCTTTCTTT | CASWNRGGNTEAFF | TRBJ1-1 | TRBD1 | - | TRBV6-5
TGTGCCTGGAGTGTAGGGGGAGATACGCAGTATTTT | CAWSVGGDTQYF | TRBJ2-3 | - | - | TRBV30
TGTGCCAGCAGCTTAGAGGGAGGGAGTAACGAGCAGTACTTC | CASSLEGGSNEQYF | TRBJ2-7 | TRBD2 | - | TRBV11-3
TGTGCCAGCAGTTCGGGGGGCGCTGGGATTAACTATGGCTACACCTTC | CASSSGGAGINYGYTF | TRBJ1-2 | - | - | TRBV28
TGTGCCAGCTCATTACAGGGTTCTGGGACGGCCACTGAAGCTTTCTTT | CASSLQGSGTATEAFF | TRBJ1-1 | - | - | TRBV18
TGTGCCAGCAGTTACTCGTTTGCAGGGGTGACCTACGAGCAGTACTTC | CASSYSFAGVTYEQYF | TRBJ2-7 | - | - | TRBV6-2/TRBV6-3
TGTGCCCGGACAGGGATGAACACTGAAGCTTTCTTT | CARTGMNTEAFF | TRBJ1-1 | TRBD1 | - | TRBV30
TGTGCCAGCAGCGCCCCAAGTCGGGGGAACTATGGCTACACCTTC | CASSAPSRGNYGYTF | TRBJ1-2 | - | few | TRBV9
TGTGCCAGTAGTAGGCAATATGAAAAACTGTTTTTT | CASSRQYEKLFF | TRBJ1-4 | - | - | TRBV19
TGTGCCAGCAGTCCCGGGGGATGGGATGGCTACACCTTC | CASSPGGWDGYTF | TRBJ1-2 | - | once | TRBV28
TGTGCCAGCAGTTTTCTAGAAACATCCTACAATGAGCAGTTCTTC | CASSFLETSYNEQFF | TRBJ2-1 | - | few | TRBV28
TGCGCCAGCAGCCCATTTTATCGACAGCCTACTCACATAACTAATGAAAAACTGTTTTTT | CASSPFYRQPTHITNEKLFF | TRBJ1-4 | - | - | TRBV23-1
TGTGCCAGCAGTCCTCTAGCGGGAGGCCTCGGAATGGCTCGCGCCTACAATGAGCAGTTCTTC | CASSPLAGGLGMARAYNEQFF | TRBJ2-1 | TRBD2 | - | TRBV27
TGCGCCAGCAGCTTGGGCGGGGGGTCGAACACTGAAGCTTTCTTT | CASSLGGGSNTEAFF | TRBJ1-1 | - | - | TRBV5-1
TGCGCCAGCAGCCTAGGCGTCCCTGGACAAGAAAAACTGTTTTTT | CASSLGVPGQEKLFF | TRBJ1-4 | - | - | TRBV5-1